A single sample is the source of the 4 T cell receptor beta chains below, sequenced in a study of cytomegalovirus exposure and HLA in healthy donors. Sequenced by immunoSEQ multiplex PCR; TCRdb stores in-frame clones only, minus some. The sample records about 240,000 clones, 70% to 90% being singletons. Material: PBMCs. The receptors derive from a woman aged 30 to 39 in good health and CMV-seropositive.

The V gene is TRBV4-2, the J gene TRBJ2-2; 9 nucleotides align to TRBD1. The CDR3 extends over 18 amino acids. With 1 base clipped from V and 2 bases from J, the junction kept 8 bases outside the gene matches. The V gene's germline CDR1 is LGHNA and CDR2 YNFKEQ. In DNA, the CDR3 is TGTGCCAGCAGCCAAGGCGCCGCGACAGGGGGTAACACCGGGGAGCTGTTTTTT. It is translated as CASSQGAATGGNTGELFF.

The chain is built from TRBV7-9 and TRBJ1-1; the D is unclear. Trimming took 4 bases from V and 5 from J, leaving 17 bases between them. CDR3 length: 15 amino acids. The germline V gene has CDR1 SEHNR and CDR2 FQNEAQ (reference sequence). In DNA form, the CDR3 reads TGTGCCAGCAGCTATCCCGAGCCTGGAGGGACTGAAGCTTTCTTT. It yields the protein CASSYPEPGGTEAFF.

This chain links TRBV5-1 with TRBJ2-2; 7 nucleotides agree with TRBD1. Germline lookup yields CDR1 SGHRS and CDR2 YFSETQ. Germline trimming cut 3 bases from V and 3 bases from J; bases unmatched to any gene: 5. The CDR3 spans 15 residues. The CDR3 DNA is TGCGCCAGCAGCTCCGGGACAGTATACACCGGGGAGCTGTTTTTT. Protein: CASSSGTVYTGELFF.

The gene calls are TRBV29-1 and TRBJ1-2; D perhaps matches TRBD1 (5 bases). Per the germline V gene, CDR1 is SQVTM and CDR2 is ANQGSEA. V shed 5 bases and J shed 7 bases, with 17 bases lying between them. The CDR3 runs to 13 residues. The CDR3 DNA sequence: TGCAGCGTTTCGCAGGGACTAGAGGGTGGCTACACCTTC. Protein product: CSVSQGLEGGYTF.